This TCR beta chain originates from a study of blood T cell repertoires in COVID-19. Overall study: Collection of acute and convalescent COVID-19 samples took place in the United States, Italy and Spain. T cells, B-cell-depleted T cells, or PBMCs supplied cDNA or gDNA.

In the authors' methods: Nucleated cell number was recorded as an estimate derived from reference gene primer amplification. Clones were sequenced by immunoSEQ multiplex PCR, and TCRdb holds only the in-frame ones, with some missing. V and J calls and clone size are given by that table; D and trimming were obtained from the DNA. The sample includes around 200,000 clones, roughly 80% of them seen just once. The TCR comes from a woman aged 70-85 years with acute or convalescent COVID-19. Sequenced: peripheral blood.

The chain's CDR3 is CATSDEGEGRRNEQFF. CDR3 nucleotide sequence: TGTGCCACCAGTGATGAGGGGGAGGGCCGTCGCAATGAGCAGTTCTTC. The chain employs TRBV24-1 and TRBJ2-1; D possibly corresponds to TRBD2 (7 bases). Germline V gene data show CDR1 as KGHDR and CDR2 as SFDVKD. The ends were cut back, 3 bases at V and 6 bases at J, with 17 bases in the middle. This CDR3 spans 16 amino acids.